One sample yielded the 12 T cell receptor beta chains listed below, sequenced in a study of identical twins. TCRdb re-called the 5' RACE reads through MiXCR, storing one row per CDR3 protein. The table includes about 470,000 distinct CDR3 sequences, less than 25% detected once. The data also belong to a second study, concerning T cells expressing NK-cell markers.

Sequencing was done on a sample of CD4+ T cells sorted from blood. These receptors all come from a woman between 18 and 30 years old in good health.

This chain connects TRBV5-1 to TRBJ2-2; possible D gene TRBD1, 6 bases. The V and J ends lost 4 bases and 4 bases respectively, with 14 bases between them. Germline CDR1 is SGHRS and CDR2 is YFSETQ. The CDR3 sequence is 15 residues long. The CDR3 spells CASSTGQLATGELFF. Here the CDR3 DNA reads TGCGCCAGCAGCACAGGACAGTTAGCCACCGGGGAGCTGTTTTTT. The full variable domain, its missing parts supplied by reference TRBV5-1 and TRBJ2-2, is KAGVTQTPRYLIKTRGQQVTLSCSPISGHRSVSWYQQTPGQGLQFLFEYFSETQRNKGNFPGRFSGRQFSNSRSEMNVSTLELGDSALYLCASSTGQLATGELFFGEGSRLTVL.

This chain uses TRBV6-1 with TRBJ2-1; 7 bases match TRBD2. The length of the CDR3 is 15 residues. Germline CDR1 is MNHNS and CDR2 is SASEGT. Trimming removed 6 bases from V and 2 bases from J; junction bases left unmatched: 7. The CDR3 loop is CASSWTAGAYNEQFF. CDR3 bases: TGTGCCAGCAGCTGGACGGCGGGGGCCTACAATGAGCAGTTCTTC.

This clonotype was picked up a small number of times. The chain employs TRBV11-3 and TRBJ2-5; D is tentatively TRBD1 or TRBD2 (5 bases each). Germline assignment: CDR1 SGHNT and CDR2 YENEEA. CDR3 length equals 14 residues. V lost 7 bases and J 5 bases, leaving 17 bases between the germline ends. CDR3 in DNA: TGTGCCAGCACCACGGGACCGAGTGGGGAGACCCAGTACTTC. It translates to CASTTGPSGETQYF.

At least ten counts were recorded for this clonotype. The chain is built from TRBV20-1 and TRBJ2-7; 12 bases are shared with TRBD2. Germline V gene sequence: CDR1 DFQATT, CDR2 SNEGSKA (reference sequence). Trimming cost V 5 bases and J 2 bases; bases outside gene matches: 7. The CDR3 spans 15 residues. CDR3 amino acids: CSALRGLAGPYEQYF. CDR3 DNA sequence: TGCAGTGCTCTCCGAGGACTAGCGGGGCCCTACGAGCAGTACTTC.

DNA of the CDR3: TGTGCCACCAGCAGAGATAAGGCCCGGGAGCTGTTTTTT. Its translation is CATSRDKARELFF. This chain uses TRBV15 with TRBJ2-2; the D is unclear. The V and J ends lost 0 bases and 9 bases respectively, with 8 bases between them. This CDR3 has 13 amino acids. The V gene's germline CDR1 is LNHNV and CDR2 YYDKDF (reference sequence).

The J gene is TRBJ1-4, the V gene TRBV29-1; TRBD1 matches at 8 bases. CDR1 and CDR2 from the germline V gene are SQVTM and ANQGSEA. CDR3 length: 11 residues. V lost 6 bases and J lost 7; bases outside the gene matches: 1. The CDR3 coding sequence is TGCAGCGTGGGGACAGGTGAAAAACTGTTTTTT. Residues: CSVGTGEKLFF.

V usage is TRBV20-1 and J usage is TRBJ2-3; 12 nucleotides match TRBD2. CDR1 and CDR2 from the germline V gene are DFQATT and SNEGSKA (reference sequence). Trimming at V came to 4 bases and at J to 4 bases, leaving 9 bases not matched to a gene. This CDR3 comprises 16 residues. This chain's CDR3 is CSATRLAGGVADTQYF. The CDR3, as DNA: TGCAGTGCTACCCGGCTAGCGGGAGGGGTGGCAGATACGCAGTATTTT.

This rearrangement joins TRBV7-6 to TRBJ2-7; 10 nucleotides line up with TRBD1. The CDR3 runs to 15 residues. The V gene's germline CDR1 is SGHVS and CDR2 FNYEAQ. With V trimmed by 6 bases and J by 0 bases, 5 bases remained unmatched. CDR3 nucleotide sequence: TGTGCCAGCAGGTCCCGACAGGGGGCCTCCTACGAGCAGTACTTC. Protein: CASRSRQGASYEQYF.

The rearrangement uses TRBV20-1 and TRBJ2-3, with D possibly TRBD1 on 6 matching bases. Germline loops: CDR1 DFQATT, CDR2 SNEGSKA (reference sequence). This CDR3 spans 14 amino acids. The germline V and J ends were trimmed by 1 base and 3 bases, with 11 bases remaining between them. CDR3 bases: TGCAGTGCTAGAGTGTCAGGGGTTACAGATACGCAGTATTTT. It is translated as CSARVSGVTDTQYF.

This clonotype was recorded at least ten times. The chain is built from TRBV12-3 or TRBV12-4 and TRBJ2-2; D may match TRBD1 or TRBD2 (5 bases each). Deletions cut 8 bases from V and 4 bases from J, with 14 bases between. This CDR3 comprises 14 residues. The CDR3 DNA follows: TGTGCCAGCTGTAGAGGGGCCGGCACCGGGGAGCTGTTTTTT. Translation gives CASCRGAGTGELFF.

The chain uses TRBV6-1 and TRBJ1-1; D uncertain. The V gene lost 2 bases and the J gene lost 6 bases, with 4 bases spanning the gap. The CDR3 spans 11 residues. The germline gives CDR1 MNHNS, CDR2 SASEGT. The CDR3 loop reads CASSEISEAFF. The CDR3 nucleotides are TGTGCCAGCAGTGAAATCTCTGAAGCTTTCTTT.

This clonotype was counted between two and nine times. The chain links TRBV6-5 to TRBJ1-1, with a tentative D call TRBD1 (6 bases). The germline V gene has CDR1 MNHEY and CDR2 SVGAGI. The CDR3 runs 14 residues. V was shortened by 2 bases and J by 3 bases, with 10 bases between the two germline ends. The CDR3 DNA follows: TGTGCCAGCAGTTACCGGGGGGCGCACACTGAAGCTTTCTTT. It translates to CASSYRGAHTEAFF.